This T cell receptor beta chain stems from a study of identifying expanded T cells in peripheral blood. General observations from the study: Technical replicates showed around 1.2 changed clones; about two weeks 15 to 20; four weeks 19.

Healthy donors had no documented immune events, such as infections, while sampled. CDR1 SGHNT and CDR2 YENEEA come from the germline V gene. Trimming shortened V by 7 bases and J by 3 bases, and 12 bases separated the two germline ends. This CDR3 has 13 amino acids. Details on this clone: Its antigen is undetermined.

TCRdb keeps only in-frame clones here, not all; method: immunoSEQ multiplex PCR. The repertoire holds 80,000 to 90,000 clones, with 75% to 90% as singletons. The chain combines TRBV11-3 with TRBJ1-2; D gene ambiguous. Sequences were obtained from blood. The origin of this receptor is a person aged 18 to 75 in good health. CDR3 DNA: TGTGCCAGCACCCTCGGGCTCGACTATGGCTACACCTTC. It specifies CASTLGLDYGYTF.